This passage covers 28 T cell receptor beta chains from one sample sequenced in a study of OX40 agonist ivuxolimab in advanced cancers. The assay was immunoSEQ multiplex PCR, and TCRdb's table has in-frame clones only and misses some. The sample carries tens of thousands of clones, more than 70% recorded once. The sample here was CD4+ or CD8+ T cells sorted from blood, taken in a trial of the OX40 agonist ivuxolimab. Receptors originate from an adult with an advanced solid tumor such as melanoma, head and neck, liver or kidney cancer.

A few counts support this clone. The CDR3: CASSLSASVLAGAYNEQFF. The CDR3 DNA sequence: TGTGCCAGCAGTTTATCTGCGTCGGTCCTAGCGGGAGCCTACAATGAGCAGTTCTTC. The chain combines TRBV27 with TRBJ2-1; 10 nucleotides match TRBD2. Germline trimming cut 0 bases from V and 2 bases from J; bases unmatched to any gene: 10. CDR3 size: 19 residues. The germline CDR1 and CDR2 sequences are MNHEY and SMNVEV (reference sequence).

This clone was seen a few times. V usage is TRBV7-6 and J usage is TRBJ1-5; D not resolved. The CDR3 loop spans 13 amino acids. CDR1 is SGHVS and CDR2 is FNYEAQ in the germline V gene. V gave up 5 bases and J gave up 4 bases, with 9 bases separating them. For the CDR3, the DNA is TGTGCCAGCAGCCGGACGAATAATCAGCCCCAGCATTTT. Residues: CASSRTNNQPQHF. Combining the CDR3 with reference TRBV7-6 and TRBJ1-5 gives the whole variable domain GAGVSQSPRYKVTKRGQDVALRCDPISGHVSLYWYRQALGQGPEFLTYFNYEAQQDKSGLPNDRFSAERPEGSISTLTIQRTEQRDSAMYRCASSRTNNQPQHFGDGTRLSIL.

The chain is built from TRBV7-9 and TRBJ1-5; D unclear. V was trimmed by 5 bases and J by 0 bases, leaving 8 bases between them. The CDR3 has 14 amino acids. CDR1 and CDR2 from the germline V gene are SEHNR and FQNEAQ (reference sequence). As DNA, the CDR3 is TGTGCCAGCAGCCGTAGCAGTAGCAATCAGCCCCAGCATTTT. Protein sequence: CASSRSSSNQPQHF.

The rearrangement uses TRBV28 and TRBJ2-5; D not certain. Germline CDR1 reads MDHEN; CDR2 reads SYDVKM. Between the trimmed V and J ends, which lost 4 bases and 5 bases, there was a span of 14 bases. The length of the CDR3 is 14 residues. The CDR3 sequence: CASSYSRARETQYF. Here the CDR3 DNA reads TGTGCCAGCAGTTATTCACGAGCCAGGGAGACCCAGTACTTC.

V is TRBV5-8 and J is TRBJ1-4, with 8 bases matching TRBD1. The germline CDR1 and CDR2 sequences are SGHTS and YDEGEE. V gave up 4 bases and J gave up 9 bases; unmatched junction bases: 20. The CDR3 extends over 18 amino acids. The CDR3: CASSHKMGQGAGRQKLFF. CDR3 in DNA: TGTGCCAGCAGCCACAAGATGGGTCAGGGGGCGGGCCGGCAAAAACTGTTTTTT.

The chain is built from TRBV6-1 and TRBJ1-5; D might be TRBD1 (6 bases). The V end lost 2 bases, the J end lost 4 bases, and 15 bases lay between the germline ends. The CDR3 has 16 residues. Germline assignment: CDR1 MNHNS and CDR2 SASEGT. For the CDR3, the DNA is TGTGCCAGCAGTGAACTCGCACGGACAGTAAATCAGCCCCAGCATTTT. It specifies CASSELARTVNQPQHF.

The V and J genes are TRBV9 and TRBJ2-7, with 13 bases fitting TRBD2. V shed 0 bases, J shed 5 bases, and the junction held 5 bases outside the gene matches. This CDR3 region has 16 residues. The germline CDR1 and CDR2 sequences are SGDLS and YYNGEE. This CDR3 is CASSVGGTSGIDEQYF. For the CDR3, the DNA is TGTGCCAGCAGCGTAGGTGGGACTAGCGGGATTGACGAGCAGTACTTC.

In the case of this clone: One end of the junction does not line up with germline, which may come from a read error. The chain has TRBV7-7 and TRBJ2-1; possibly TRBD1 or TRBD2 for D (6 bases each). CDR1 SSHAT and CDR2 FNYEAQ come from the germline V gene (reference sequence). There are 17 residues in the CDR3. CDR3 residues: CASSLRGGTRGYHEQFF. The CDR3 DNA reads as TGTGCCAGCAGCTTAAGAGGGGGGACTCGCGGCTACCATGAGCAGTTCTTC.

V gene TRBV19 combines with J gene TRBJ2-2; the D is unclear. The CDR3 is 12 residues long. The germline CDR1 and CDR2 sequences are LNHDA and SQIVND (reference sequence). The V end lost 5 bases, the J end lost 6 bases, and 7 bases lay between the germline ends. The CDR3 nucleotides read TGTGCCAGTAGTTGGGTGGCCGGGGAGCTGTTTTTT. The encoded protein is CASSWVAGELFF.

CDR3 sequence (DNA): TGTGCCAGCAGCTTGGACTTTGCCTACGAGCAGTACTTC. Its protein product is CASSLDFAYEQYF. The chain carries TRBV5-4 and TRBJ2-7; no clear D gene. The V end lost 0 bases, the J end lost 2 bases, and 6 bases lay between the germline ends. The CDR3 is made up of 13 amino acids. Germline V gene data show CDR1 as SGHNT and CDR2 as YYREEE (reference sequence).

The genes are TRBV10-3 and TRBJ1-5; D is uncertain. The germline CDR1 and CDR2 sequences are ENHRY and SYGVKD. The CDR3 length is 12 residues. The V end was cut by 0 bases, the J end by 9 bases, with 6 bases between. CDR3 protein: CAISESGGPQHF. CDR3 DNA sequence: TGTGCCATCAGTGAGTCGGGTGGGCCCCAGCATTTT.

This clone was found once. The gene calls are TRBV4-2 and TRBJ2-7; 11 nucleotides agree with TRBD2. Trimming cost V 0 bases and J 5 bases; bases outside gene matches: 12. The CDR3 loop spans 18 amino acids. Looked up from germline, CDR1 is LGHNA and CDR2 is YNFKEQ. CDR3 DNA sequence: TGTGCCAGCAGCCAAGAAAGGGGTGTAGCGGGAGGGGAGGACGAGCAGTACTTC. Translating it yields CASSQERGVAGGEDEQYF.

In DNA, the CDR3 is TGTGCCAGCAGCCCACTCGGAGAGGGGCAGTACTTC. Translation gives CASSPLGEGQYF. The V call is TRBV6-6, the J call TRBJ2-7; D may be TRBD2 (5 bases). V shed 6 bases and J shed 9 bases, with 15 bases lying between them. CDR1 and CDR2 from the germline V gene are MNHNY and SVGAGI (reference sequence). CDR3 length equals 12 residues.

The V gene is TRBV30, the J gene TRBJ2-7; D gene ambiguous. The CDR3 spans 16 residues. Deletions cut 0 bases from V and 3 bases from J, with 18 bases between. Germline-derived CDR1 and CDR2 are GTSNPN and SVGIG (reference sequence). The DNA for the CDR3 is TGTGCCTGGAGTGTACGCCTAATGTCTACTCTCTACGAGCAGTACTTC. Residues: CAWSVRLMSTLYEQYF.

The rearrangement uses TRBV27 and TRBJ2-2; 7 bases agree with TRBD2. J gave up 8 bases and V 4 bases, and 13 bases lay outside the gene matches. Germline CDR1 and CDR2: MNHEY and SMNVEV (reference sequence). This CDR3 is built from 16 residues. CDR3 nucleotides: TGTGCCAGCAGTTCGGACTATTTTGGCGGGAGTGGGGAGCTGTTTTTT. Protein product: CASSSDYFGGSGELFF.

The chain carries TRBV29-1 and TRBJ2-1; TRBD2 agrees at 7 bases. The CDR3 covers 12 residues. Trimming took 5 bases from V and 9 from J; bases not matched to a gene: 7. Germline lookup yields CDR1 SQVTM and CDR2 ANQGSEA. The CDR3 reads CSVLELASEQFF. The CDR3 nucleotides read TGCAGCGTTCTCGAACTAGCGAGTGAGCAGTTCTTC.

This chain joins TRBV5-8 and TRBJ2-3; 7 positions match TRBD1. CDR3 length: 16 amino acids. The V segment lost 3 bases and the J segment 0 bases; nucleotides outside the gene matches: 7. Germline lookup yields CDR1 SGHTS and CDR2 YDEGEE. CDR3 region: CASSSGTAPSTDTQYF. The CDR3 DNA reads as TGTGCCAGCAGCTCCGGGACAGCCCCTAGCACAGATACGCAGTATTTT.

Turning to this clone: Additional DNA sequences in this sample encode the identical CDR3. The rearrangement uses TRBV6-4 and TRBJ2-2, with unresolved D. Per the germline V gene, CDR1 is MRHNA and CDR2 is SNTAGT. Trimming removed 3 bases from V and 4 bases from J, with 6 bases in between. The CDR3 is 13 amino acids. The CDR3 sequence is CASSETGTGELFF. In DNA form, the CDR3 reads TGTGCCAGCAGTGAAACGGGCACCGGGGAGCTGTTTTTT.

V and J are TRBV28 and TRBJ1-2; possible D gene TRBD1, 5 bases. Germline lookup yields CDR1 MDHEN and CDR2 SYDVKM. Trimming took off 4 bases at V and 4 bases at J, with 16 bases between the two ends. The CDR3 covers 15 residues. The DNA for the CDR3 is TGTGCCAGCAGTTCTGGACCGGGGCGGGGCTATGGCTACACCTTC. It codes for CASSSGPGRGYGYTF.

The chain employs TRBV29-1 and TRBJ2-7; D unresolved. The V end lost 4 bases, the J end lost 4 bases, and 2 bases lay between the germline ends. Looked up from germline, CDR1 is SQVTM and CDR2 is ANQGSEA. This CDR3 is built from 9 residues. The CDR3 DNA reads TGCAGCGTTGGGTACGAGCAGTACTTC. It specifies CSVGYEQYF.

The chain uses TRBV11-2 and TRBJ2-7; TRBD2 might be the D (7 bases). V shed 6 bases and J shed 0 bases, with 18 bases lying between them. The CDR3 length is 16 residues. CDR1 is SGHAT, CDR2 FQNNGV, per germline. The CDR3, as DNA: TGTGCCAGCAGACCGGTTGATCGGGGGGCCTCCTACGAGCAGTACTTC. It encodes CASRPVDRGASYEQYF.

The rearrangement links TRBV7-2 to TRBJ2-7; possible D gene TRBD1, 5 bases. This CDR3 spans 14 amino acids. From germline, CDR1 is SGHTA and CDR2 FQGNSA. Trimming removed 5 bases at V and 2 bases at J, with 13 bases between. As DNA, the CDR3 is TGTGCCAGCAGCGCTGGACACTCGACCTACGAGCAGTACTTC. It codes for CASSAGHSTYEQYF.

This clone is medium-sized (0.01 to 0.1%) within its sample. The gene calls are TRBV4-3 and TRBJ2-5; 10 positions match TRBD2. V shed 2 bases and J 5 bases; nucleotides not matched to a gene: 2. Germline CDR1 and CDR2: LGHNA and YSLEER. The CDR3 runs 14 residues. This chain's CDR3 is CASSQTSGKETQYF. In DNA, the CDR3 is TGCGCCAGCAGCCAAACTAGCGGGAAGGAGACCCAGTACTTC.

The chain recombines TRBV18 with TRBJ2-7, with TRBD1 matching over 7 bases. Germline lookup yields CDR1 KGHSH and CDR2 LQKENI. Trimming at V came to 3 bases and at J to 6 bases, leaving 2 bases not matched to a gene. The CDR3 is made up of 12 amino acids. The CDR3 DNA reads TGTGCCAGCTCACCGGGACAGTCCGAGCAGTACTTC. This sequence encodes CASSPGQSEQYF.

This sequence joins TRBV7-2 and TRBJ2-7; D is unclear. Germline V gene data show CDR1 as SGHTA and CDR2 as FQGNSA. CDR3 size: 11 residues. Trimming left V 5 bases short and J 7 bases short, with 9 bases between. In DNA form, the CDR3 reads TGTGCCAGCAGCCACTCGTCAGAGCAGTACTTC. Translating it yields CASSHSSEQYF.

V and J are TRBV7-3 and TRBJ2-3, with TRBD1 matching 7 bases. Per germline, CDR1 SGHTA and CDR2 FQGTGA. The V and J ends lost 5 bases and 3 bases, in that order; junction bases with no gene match: 11. The CDR3 has 16 residues. In DNA form, the CDR3 reads TGTGCCAGCAGCCCGTATCTCGGACAGGTGACAGATACGCAGTATTTT. This gives the protein CASSPYLGQVTDTQYF.

The chain combines TRBV11-2 with TRBJ2-1; D gene unclear. Trimming pared 2 bases from V and 2 bases from J, leaving 7 bases between. This CDR3 region has 14 residues. Germline V gene sequence: CDR1 SGHAT, CDR2 FQNNGV. CDR3 in DNA: TGTGCCAGCAGCTTAATCTCTACCTACAATGAGCAGTTCTTC. Its protein product is CASSLISTYNEQFF.

This clone was counted a few times. The chain links TRBV30 to TRBJ2-3; D possibly corresponds to TRBD2 (6 bases). CDR1 is GTSNPN and CDR2 is SVGIG in the germline V gene (reference sequence). This CDR3 comprises 17 residues. Trimming removed 0 bases from V and 1 base from J, with 17 bases in between. The CDR3 coding sequence is TGTGCCTGGAGTGTTTGGGACTTAATTGGGGGCACAGATACGCAGTATTTT. This sequence encodes CAWSVWDLIGGTDTQYF.